The 18 T cell receptor beta chains below were found in one sample sequenced in a study of shared clonotypes between healthy human individuals. Profiling relied on immunoSEQ multiplex PCR, and the TCRdb table lists in-frame clones only, not all of them. The sample includes roughly 760,000 clones, approximately 79% of them seen just once. The sequenced sample was memory CD4+ T cells sorted from blood. Sample subset: CD45RA-negative fraction. The receptors shown here come from a woman in her 30s in good health.

On this clone itself: The sample has other DNA sequences that encode this CDR3 too. This chain links TRBV9 with TRBJ1-5; D unclear. The V and J ends lost 0 bases and 0 bases respectively, with 7 bases between them. Germline values: CDR1 SGDLS, CDR2 YYNGEE. This CDR3 spans 15 amino acids. The CDR3 reads CASSVGWGSNQPQHF. Written as DNA, the CDR3 is TGTGCCAGCAGCGTAGGGTGGGGTAGCAATCAGCCCCAGCATTTT. Full variable domain (missing parts from reference TRBV9 and TRBJ1-5): DSGVTQTPKHLITATGQRVTLRCSPRSGDLSVYWYQQSLDQGLQFLIQYYNGEERAKGNILERFSAQQFPDLHSELNLSSLELGDSALYFCASSVGWGSNQPQHFGDGTRLSIL.

The chain joins TRBV23-1 to TRBJ1-1; D is unresolved. TRBV23-1 belongs to the ORF category, with a function that is uncertain. The CDR3 runs 18 residues. Deletions cut 4 bases from V and 1 base from J, with 22 bases between. The CDR3 reads CASSPGVRRGPENTEAFF. In DNA, the CDR3 is TGCGCCAGCAGTCCCGGGGTTCGACGCGGTCCGGAGAACACTGAAGCTTTCTTT.

CDR3 coding DNA: TGTGCCAGCAGCCCCCAGGAGGGCCCCTACAATGAGCAGTTCTTC. Residues: CASSPQEGPYNEQFF. The chain employs TRBV2 and TRBJ2-1; tentatively, D is TRBD2 (6 bases). CDR1 and CDR2 from the germline V gene are SNHLY and FYNNEI. The V and J ends lost 6 bases and 2 bases respectively, with 14 bases between them. The CDR3 extends over 15 amino acids.

This clone has a handful of counts. This chain uses TRBV10-1 with TRBJ2-7, with TRBD2 matching over 7 bases. The CDR3 loop spans 14 amino acids. J gave up 3 bases and V 6 bases, and 8 bases lay outside the gene matches. CDR1 WNHNN and CDR2 SYGVQD come from the germline V gene (reference sequence). The CDR3 DNA sequence: TGCGCCAGCAGCCCCACCCGCGGGAGCTACGAGCAGTACTTC. Translating gives CASSPTRGSYEQYF.

This chain links TRBV29-1 with TRBJ2-1, with 7 bases fitting TRBD2. Trimming at V came to 7 bases and at J to 6 bases, leaving 18 bases not matched to a gene. Germline lookup yields CDR1 SQVTM and CDR2 ANQGSEA. The CDR3 consists of 16 residues. The CDR3 loop reads CSGRGEPEQNFNEQFF. The CDR3, as DNA: TGCAGCGGTCGGGGGGAGCCTGAACAAAATTTCAATGAGCAGTTCTTC.

The CDR3 protein is CASSQDVRRGASWDEQYF. Here the CDR3 DNA reads TGTGCCAGCAGCCAAGATGTACGGAGGGGGGCCTCTTGGGACGAGCAGTACTTC. The chain employs TRBV14 and TRBJ2-7; D tentatively reads TRBD1 or TRBD2 (6 bases each). In germline, CDR1 is SGHDN, CDR2 FVKESK. The CDR3 contains 18 residues. With 0 bases removed from V and 5 bases from J, the gap between germline ends came to 23 bases.

The rearrangement links TRBV9 to TRBJ1-4, with 7 bases lining up with TRBD1. Germline trimming cut 0 bases from V and 4 bases from J; bases unmatched to any gene: 6. The CDR3 is 16 amino acids. Looked up from germline, CDR1 is SGDLS and CDR2 is YYNGEE. The CDR3 DNA sequence: TGTGCCAGCAGCGTAGGGACGGGACAGCGTAATGAAAAACTGTTTTTT. Its translation is CASSVGTGQRNEKLFF.

This chain uses TRBV2 with TRBJ2-7, with TRBD2 as a possible D gene (6 bases). CDR3 length: 15 amino acids. Germline values: CDR1 SNHLY, CDR2 FYNNEI. V was pared by 7 bases and J by 0 bases, with 16 bases between. The CDR3 region is CASTGGNSFSYEQYF. The CDR3 DNA reads TGTGCCAGCACCGGCGGGAACTCCTTCTCCTACGAGCAGTACTTC. Variable domain in full (rest from reference TRBV2 and TRBJ2-7): EPEVTQTPSHQVTQMGQEVILRCVPISNHLYFYWYRQILGQKVEFLVSFYNNEISEKSEIFDDQFSVERPDGSNFTLKIRSTKLEDSAMYFCASTGGNSFSYEQYFGPGTRLTVT.

The chain uses TRBV5-1 and TRBJ2-1; 12 positions match TRBD2. CDR1 is SGHRS, CDR2 YFSETQ, per germline. CDR3 length equals 17 residues. With V trimmed by 7 bases and J by 2 bases, 10 bases remained unmatched. CDR3 sequence reads: CASFSGTSGSTYNEQFF. In nucleotides, the CDR3 is TGCGCCAGCTTCTCCGGGACTAGCGGGTCTACCTACAATGAGCAGTTCTTC. Looking up the rest from reference TRBV5-1 and TRBJ2-1 gives the full variable domain: KAGVTQTPRYLIKTRGQQVTLSCSPISGHRSVSWYQQTPGQGLQFLFEYFSETQRNKGNFPGRFSGRQFSNSRSEMNVSTLELGDSALYLCASFSGTSGSTYNEQFFGPGTRLTVL.

The chain is built from TRBV5-5 and TRBJ2-3; the D is unclear. V was pared by 0 bases and J by 4 bases, with 9 bases between. CDR3 length equals 14 residues. The germline V gene encodes CDR1 SGHKS and CDR2 YYEKEE (reference sequence). CDR3 loop: CASSLVGGPDTQYF. CDR3 nucleotide sequence: TGTGCCAGCAGCTTGGTTGGCGGCCCAGATACGCAGTATTTT.

This rearrangement joins TRBV9 to TRBJ1-2, with a tentative D call TRBD1 (5 bases). This CDR3 has 14 residues. Germline values: CDR1 SGDLS, CDR2 YYNGEE. Deletions cut 3 bases from V and 2 bases from J, with 11 bases between. The CDR3: CASSARGENYGYTF. CDR3 coding DNA: TGTGCCAGCAGCGCGAGGGGTGAGAACTATGGCTACACCTTC.

J is TRBJ2-7 and V is TRBV7-8, with D tentatively TRBD2 (5 bases). CDR3 length equals 16 residues. In germline, CDR1 is SGHVS, CDR2 FQNEAQ. The germline V and J ends were trimmed by 0 bases and 0 bases, with 12 bases remaining between them. The chain's CDR3 is CASSLASERPSYEQYF. The CDR3 DNA sequence: TGTGCCAGCAGCTTAGCTAGCGAGAGGCCCTCCTACGAGCAGTACTTC. The full variable domain, in which reference TRBV7-8 and TRBJ2-7 provide the parts outside the CDR3, is GAGVSQSPRYKVAKRGQDVALRCDPISGHVSLFWYQQALGQGPEFLTYFQNEAQLDKSGLPSDRFFAERPEGSVSTLKIQRTQQEDSAVYLCASSLASERPSYEQYFGPGTRLTVT.

This clone was detected a few times. The chain couples TRBV5-4 to TRBJ2-3; D gene uncertain. The CDR3 has 13 residues. V was pared by 0 bases and J by 2 bases, with 4 bases between. Germline-derived CDR1 and CDR2 are SGHNT and YYREEE (reference sequence). The CDR3 region is CASSLVHTDTQYF. In nucleotides, the CDR3 is TGTGCCAGCAGCTTGGTCCACACAGATACGCAGTATTTT. The variable domain in full, completed from reference TRBV5-4 and TRBJ2-3, reads ETGVTQSPTHLIKTRGQQVTLRCSSQSGHNTVSWYQQALGQGPQFIFQYYREEENGRGNFPPRFSGLQFPNYSSELNVNALELDDSALYLCASSLVHTDTQYFGPGTRLTVL.

This chain uses TRBV19 with TRBJ2-5; 12 bases match TRBD2. Germline V gene data show CDR1 as LNHDA and CDR2 as SQIVND (reference sequence). Trimming took 3 bases from V and 5 from J; bases not matched to a gene: 4. This CDR3 has 15 residues. The CDR3 sequence: CASSIRTSGKETQYF. CDR3 sequence (DNA): TGTGCCAGTAGTATCCGGACTAGCGGGAAGGAGACCCAGTACTTC.

This clone was found once. The chain has TRBV5-1 and TRBJ2-7; TRBD1 agrees at 7 bases. This CDR3 spans 14 amino acids. Per germline, CDR1 SGHRS and CDR2 YFSETQ. V lost 0 bases, J lost 3 bases, and 3 bases stayed unmatched. Here the CDR3 DNA reads TGCGCCAGCAGCTTGGGACAGGGTATCTACGAGCAGTACTTC. Residues: CASSLGQGIYEQYF.

This rearrangement joins TRBV5-1 to TRBJ2-1; D uncertain. The ends were cut back, 1 base at V and 1 base at J, with 9 bases in the middle. CDR1 and CDR2 from the germline V gene are SGHRS and YFSETQ. CDR3 size: 15 residues. The CDR3 sequence: CASSLSSRSYNEQFF. CDR3 nucleotide sequence: TGCGCCAGCAGCTTGTCGAGTCGGTCCTACAATGAGCAGTTCTTC.

As for this clone: The same CDR3 arises from other DNA sequences in this sample as well. This chain connects TRBV18 to TRBJ1-5; D not certain. This CDR3 is built from 15 residues. The V gene lost 2 bases and the J gene lost 0 bases, with 8 bases spanning the gap. Germline values: CDR1 KGHSH, CDR2 LQKENI. The CDR3 loop reads CASSPLGDSNQPQHF. CDR3 DNA: TGTGCCAGCTCACCATTGGGCGATAGCAATCAGCCCCAGCATTTT.

Concerning this clone: The same CDR3 can be traced to other DNA sequences in this sample. The CDR3 DNA sequence: TGTGCCAGTTCCCGGGACAGGGCGAACACTGAAGCTTTCTTT. Translated, it gives CASSRDRANTEAFF. The chain recombines TRBV6-5 with TRBJ1-1, with 9 bases lining up with TRBD1. This CDR3 spans 14 amino acids. Per the germline V gene, CDR1 is MNHEY and CDR2 is SVGAGI. J lost 1 base, V lost 9 bases, and 6 bases had no gene match.